These T cell receptor beta chains were read from a single sample in a study of blood T cell repertoires in COVID-19. Some clones are missing from TCRdb's copy, which holds only in-frame ones; the method was immunoSEQ multiplex PCR. The table includes around 250,000 clones, about nine tenths detected once. Source material: peripheral blood. The receptors derive from a woman aged 40-49 years who had recovered from COVID-19. Both conserved end residues are part of each CDR3. D genes are given only for firm matches. Clone size, where shown, is once, few, many, or a class for clones that have expanded.

D,J,length,size,V,DNA,CDR3
NA,TRBJ1-2,13,NA,TRBV6-5,TGTGCCAGCAGCCACAGGGCGACGGAAGGCTACACCTTC,CASSHRATEGYTF
TRBD2,TRBJ2-7,15,NA,TRBV3-1/TRBV3-2,TGTGCCAGCAGCCAAGGGCTAGCGGGAGCCTACGAGCAGTACTTC,CASSQGLAGAYEQYF
NA,TRBJ2-7,20,NA,TRBV6-6,TGTGCCAGCAGCCTCCCCCGGACGGGGGGCGGGAGTCGAAGCTCCTACGAGCAGTACTTC,CASSLPRTGGGSRSSYEQYF
NA,TRBJ1-2,14,once,TRBV13,TGTGCCAGCAGCACAGCGACGGAGGTCTATGGCTACACCTTC,CASSTATEVYGYTF
TRBD2,TRBJ2-7,15,NA,TRBV2,TGTGCCAGCAGCGAGGGACTAGCGGGAGTTGAAGAGCAGTACTTC,CASSEGLAGVEEQYF
NA,TRBJ1-2,12,NA,TRBV5-4,TGTGCCAGCAGCTTTGAGACAGGTGGCTACACCTTC,CASSFETGGYTF
NA,TRBJ1-5,14,NA,TRBV21-1,TGTGCCAGCAGCAAAGAAGGGGATCGGCAGCCCCAGCATTTT,CASSKEGDRQPQHF
NA,TRBJ2-6,15,NA,TRBV5-1,TGCGCCAGCAGCCCGGACACTTCTGGGGCCAACGTCCTGACTTTC,CASSPDTSGANVLTF
TRBD1,TRBJ2-2,14,NA,TRBV7-3,TGTGCCAGCAGCTTAAGACAGGGACACGGGGAGCTGTTTTTT,CASSLRQGHGELFF
NA,TRBJ2-3,14,NA,TRBV19,TGTGCCAGTAGAACGGGATACAGCACAGATACGCAGTATTTT,CASRTGYSTDTQYF
TRBD2,TRBJ2-1,17,NA,TRBV27,TGTGCCAGCAGTTTAAGACTAGCGGGAGTCCCCCACAATGAGCAGTTCTTC,CASSLRLAGVPHNEQFF
NA,TRBJ2-1,15,NA,TRBV6-5,TGTGCCAGCAGTTATCGGCTTAGGGGCTACAATGAGCAGTTCTTC,CASSYRLRGYNEQFF
TRBD2,TRBJ2-1,15,NA,TRBV6-5,TGTGCCAGCAGTCAGACTAGCGGGAGAGGAAATGAGCAGTTCTTC,CASSQTSGRGNEQFF
TRBD2,TRBJ2-5,15,NA,TRBV4-2,TGTGCCAGCAGCCTAGCGGGAGGGCCATCAGAGACCCAGTACTTC,CASSLAGGPSETQYF
TRBD2,TRBJ2-7,18,NA,TRBV11-2,TGTGCCAGCAGCTTAGATTCGGCTAGCGGGACGAGCTCCTACGAGCAGTACTTC,CASSLDSASGTSSYEQYF
TRBD1,TRBJ1-2,12,NA,TRBV10-3,TGTGGGACCGGGCAGGGGGCCTATGGCTACACCTTC,CGTGQGAYGYTF
NA,TRBJ2-5,14,NA,TRBV6-5,TGTGCCAGCAGTTACTCTGGGCTGGGTGAGACCCAGTACTTC,CASSYSGLGETQYF
NA,TRBJ1-1,16,NA,TRBV28,TGTGCCACCTTGACCCTCCGAAGCGGTTTGAACACTGAAGCTTTCTTT,CATLTLRSGLNTEAFF
TRBD1,TRBJ2-1,16,NA,TRBV24-1,TGTGCCACCAGTGCCTCGACAGGGGGCTGGTACAATGAGCAGTTCTTC,CATSASTGGWYNEQFF
TRBD1,TRBJ1-6,16,once,TRBV6-1,TGTGCCAGCAGTGTAACCCAGGGGACAGGGAGAACACCCCTCCACTTT,CASSVTQGTGRTPLHF
NA,TRBJ1-5,13,NA,TRBV5-1,TGCGCCAGCAGCTTGGAGACGGAGGGGCCCCAGCATTTT,CASSLETEGPQHF
TRBD2,TRBJ2-5,17,NA,TRBV5-1,TGCGCCAGCAGCTTAGGGCTAGCGGGAGGGCAGCGAGAGACCCAGTACTTC,CASSLGLAGGQRETQYF
TRBD2,TRBJ2-5,17,NA,TRBV10-3,TGTGCCATCAGTGAAGGGTTAGCGGGAGGACTCCAAGAGACCCAGTACTTC,CAISEGLAGGLQETQYF
NA,TRBJ1-2,13,NA,TRBV30,TGTGCCTGGAGCCCCGGGCCGGGGTCTGGCTACACCTTC,CAWSPGPGSGYTF
TRBD1,TRBJ2-1,15,NA,TRBV5-4,TGTGCCAGCAGCGTGGACAGGAACTCCTACAATGAGCAGTTCTTC,CASSVDRNSYNEQFF
TRBD2,TRBJ2-7,17,NA,TRBV29-1,TGCAGCGTTTCCGGGACTAGCGGGAGGAGGGGGTCCTACGAGCAGTACTTC,CSVSGTSGRRGSYEQYF
NA,TRBJ2-7,14,NA,TRBV27,TGTGCCAGCAGTTACTCCTCGGGGTTCTACGAGCAGTACTTC,CASSYSSGFYEQYF
TRBD2,TRBJ2-1,16,NA,TRBV28,TGTGCCAGCAGACGACTCAGCGGGAGCTCCTACAATGAGCAGTTCTTC,CASRRLSGSSYNEQFF
TRBD1,TRBJ1-4,15,NA,TRBV2,TGTGCCAGCAGTGAAAGGACAGGGTTTAATGAAAAACTGTTTTTT,CASSERTGFNEKLFF
TRBD2,TRBJ2-3,16,NA,TRBV19,TGTGCCAGTACCACTACTTGGGCGGGAGAATCAGATACGCAGTATTTT,CASTTTWAGESDTQYF
NA,TRBJ2-1,13,once,TRBV27,TGTGCCAGCAGTTTTGGGCCCTACAATGAGCAGTTCTTC,CASSFGPYNEQFF
NA,TRBJ2-3,15,NA,TRBV6-1,TGTGCCAGCAGTGAAAGGGGTTGGGGCACAGATACGCAGTATTTT,CASSERGWGTDTQYF
NA,TRBJ2-1,13,NA,TRBV18,TGTGCCAGCTCACCCGACAGCAACAATGAGCAGTTCTTC,CASSPDSNNEQFF
TRBD2,TRBJ2-7,17,NA,TRBV27,TGTGCCAGCAGGCGACTAGCGGGAGGCCCCCCAACCTACGAGCAGTACTTC,CASRRLAGGPPTYEQYF
TRBD1,TRBJ2-7,14,NA,TRBV27,TGTGCCAGCAGGGGGACAGGGGGTGTCTACGAGCAGTACTTC,CASRGTGGVYEQYF
NA,TRBJ1-1,14,once,TRBV3-1/TRBV3-2,TGTGCCAGCAGCCTGGCAGGGATGAACACTGAAGCTTTCTTT,CASSLAGMNTEAFF
NA,TRBJ1-5,13,NA,TRBV7-9,TGTGCCAGCAGCTTATCAGGGGAACAGCCCCAGCATTTT,CASSLSGEQPQHF
NA,TRBJ1-1,13,NA,TRBV19,TGTGCCAGTAGTAATACAGGGCCGACTGAAGCTTTCTTT,CASSNTGPTEAFF
NA,TRBJ2-7,15,NA,TRBV7-8,TGTGCCAGCAGCTTAGATTTTGTGGGGAGTGACGAGCAGTACTTC,CASSLDFVGSDEQYF
NA,TRBJ1-2,14,NA,TRBV6-5,TGTGCCAGCAGCCCCCCCGGGACTCCTTATGGCTACACCTTC,CASSPPGTPYGYTF
TRBD2,TRBJ2-7,12,NA,TRBV30,TGTGCCTGGAGTCCATCAGCGGGAGAGCAGTACTTC,CAWSPSAGEQYF
NA,TRBJ1-6,15,NA,TRBV30,TGTGCCTGGAGTTTCAGCACCTTCGGGAATTCACCCCTCCACTTT,CAWSFSTFGNSPLHF
TRBD2,TRBJ2-1,15,once,TRBV2,TGTGCCAGCAGTGATGGACTAGCGGATGACAATGAGCAGTTCTTC,CASSDGLADDNEQFF
TRBD1,TRBJ2-7,16,NA,TRBV11-2,TGTGCCAGCAGCTTAGACATAGGACAGGGAGCCTACGAGCAGTACTTC,CASSLDIGQGAYEQYF
NA,TRBJ1-2,14,NA,TRBV5-1,TGCGCCAGCAGCGAGCAGGGGCAGAACTATGGCTACACCTTC,CASSEQGQNYGYTF
NA,TRBJ2-5,14,NA,TRBV30,TGTGCCTGGTCCCTAGGGGCCATCCAAGAGACCCAGTACTTC,CAWSLGAIQETQYF
NA,TRBJ2-3,15,NA,TRBV9,TGTGCCAGCAGCGCCACTACACTAGTTTCAGATACGCAGTATTTT,CASSATTLVSDTQYF
TRBD2,TRBJ2-7,16,NA,TRBV3-1/TRBV3-2,TGTGCCAGCAGCCAAGTTGGGCGGGAGTTGAGGTACGAGCAGTACTTC,CASSQVGRELRYEQYF
NA,TRBJ1-2,13,NA,TRBV3-1/TRBV3-2,TGTGCCAGCAGCCAAGGTTCGGGCTATGGCTACACCTTC,CASSQGSGYGYTF
TRBD2,TRBJ2-3,12,NA,TRBV10-1,TGCGCCAGCAGCCCTAGCGGGCTTACGCAGTATTTT,CASSPSGLTQYF
NA,TRBJ2-5,13,NA,TRBV5-1,TGCGCCAGCTCCAATTACGGGGAAGAGACCCAGTACTTC,CASSNYGEETQYF
NA,TRBJ2-6,15,NA,TRBV19,TGTGCCAGTAGTTACGGGAGCCAGGGGGCCAACGTCCTGACTTTC,CASSYGSQGANVLTF
TRBD1,TRBJ2-7,14,NA,TRBV19,TGTGCCAGTAGTCGGACAGGGGGGCCCTACGAGCAGTACTTC,CASSRTGGPYEQYF
NA,TRBJ2-1,15,NA,TRBV6-5,TGTGCCAGCAGGGCCCCCGGGGTCTCCTACAATGAGCAGTTCTTC,CASRAPGVSYNEQFF